This is a list of T cell receptor beta chains from one sample in a study of molecular identifiers for immune sequencing clone quantification. Each CDR3 protein gets one entry after TCRdb re-called the PCR reads with MiXCR. The sample shows over 600,000 distinct CDR3 sequences, 15% to 20% of them seen only once. Sequences were obtained from naive CD8+ T cells from blood, with Jurkat cell RNA spiked in. These TCRs come from a human donor in good health. Some libraries in this study had Jurkat cell RNA spiked in. Both conserved end residues are part of each CDR3. The D gene is left open where the match is weak. Clone sizes are given selectively: once, few, many, or a class where the clone is expanded.

J gene	V gene	D gene	clone size	CDR3 protein	CDR3 DNA
TRBJ2-7	TRBV11-2	NA	many	CASSPYSGAYEQYF	TGTGCCAGCAGCCCGTATTCGGGAGCGTACGAGCAGTACTTC
TRBJ2-7	TRBV7-2	NA	many	CASSFTGREQYF	TGTGCCAGCAGCTTTACCGGTCGCGAGCAGTACTTC
TRBJ2-2	TRBV27	TRBD1	many	CASSWGQTGELFF	TGTGCCAGCAGTTGGGGACAGACCGGGGAGCTGTTTTTT
TRBJ1-6	TRBV11-2	TRBD1	few	CASSLNLGQGQSPLHF	TGTGCCAGCAGCTTAAACCTTGGACAGGGTCAATCACCCCTCCACTTT
TRBJ2-3	TRBV24-1	NA	many	CATSDPHGGPDTQYF	TGTGCCACCAGTGATCCTCATGGGGGGCCAGATACGCAGTATTTT
TRBJ2-7	TRBV5-4	NA	NA	CASSLVGGPGEQYF	TGTGCCAGCAGCTTGGTGGGGGGCCCCGGCGAGCAGTACTTC
TRBJ1-2	TRBV4-3	NA	many	CASSQDNGANYGYTF	TGCGCCAGCAGCCAAGACAACGGAGCTAACTATGGCTACACCTTC
TRBJ2-3	TRBV5-1	TRBD1	many	CASSAEGGQGATDTQYF	TGCGCCAGCAGCGCCGAGGGAGGACAGGGGGCCACAGATACGCAGTATTTT
TRBJ2-7	TRBV20-1	TRBD2	few	CSAINSLAGDYEQYF	TGCAGTGCTATCAACTCATTAGCGGGGGACTACGAGCAGTACTTC
TRBJ2-1	TRBV6-5	NA	NA	CASAAGPTSLDEQFF	TGTGCCAGCGCGGCCGGGCCGACATCGCTCGATGAGCAGTTCTTC
TRBJ2-3	TRBV4-3	TRBD1	many	CASSQDPTGGLTDTQYF	TGCGCCAGCAGCCAAGATCCCACAGGGGGCCTCACAGATACGCAGTATTTT
TRBJ2-3	TRBV5-1	TRBD2	many	CASSFRGGTLTDTQYF	TGCGCCAGCAGCTTCCGCGGGGGTACGCTCACAGATACGCAGTATTTT
TRBJ2-5	TRBV4-3	NA	NA	CASSQENQGYQETQYF	TGCGCCAGCAGCCAAGAAAACCAGGGATACCAAGAGACCCAGTACTTC
TRBJ2-3	TRBV7-6	NA	many	CASSLDTPADTQYF	TGTGCCAGCAGCTTAGACACCCCCGCAGATACGCAGTATTTT
TRBJ2-3	TRBV5-4	NA	few	CASSLRLGWEELDTQYF	TGTGCCAGCAGCTTGAGGTTGGGGTGGGAGGAGTTAGATACGCAGTATTTT
TRBJ1-1	TRBV2	NA	NA	CASSLGSLGNTEAFF	TGTGCCAGCAGTCTAGGGAGTCTGGGGAACACTGAAGCTTTCTTT
TRBJ2-7	TRBV7-2	TRBD1	NA	CASSLAGGFEQYF	TGTGCCAGCAGCTTAGCAGGGGGCTTCGAGCAGTACTTC
TRBJ2-3	TRBV28	NA	many	CASSLTAAVSTDTQYF	TGTGCCAGCAGTTTAACCGCGGCGGTTAGCACAGATACGCAGTATTTT
TRBJ1-2	TRBV6-2/TRBV6-3	NA	many	CASSYTSTNGYTF	TGTGCCAGCAGCTACACGAGTACCAATGGCTACACCTTC
TRBJ2-3	TRBV5-4	TRBD2	many	CASRLAVTDTQYF	TGTGCCAGCAGACTAGCGGTCACAGATACGCAGTATTTT
TRBJ1-5	TRBV9	NA	many	CASSVEGRRNQPQHF	TGTGCCAGCAGCGTAGAAGGGAGGCGCAATCAGCCCCAGCATTTT
TRBJ2-7	TRBV7-9	NA	many	CASSPKVYEQYF	TGTGCCAGCAGCCCGAAGGTATACGAGCAGTACTTC
TRBJ2-7	TRBV7-9	NA	many	CASSLEPPLYEQYF	TGTGCCAGCAGCTTAGAACCCCCACTTTACGAGCAGTACTTC
TRBJ1-1	TRBV5-6	NA	few	CASSPPLGGLNTEAFF	TGTGCCAGCAGCCCACCCCTGGGGGGTCTTAACACTGAAGCTTTCTTT
TRBJ1-1	TRBV28	TRBD1	many	CASSPAWDRDSAFF	TGTGCCAGCAGTCCGGCGTGGGACAGGGACTCGGCTTTCTTT
TRBJ1-5	TRBV11-2	NA	many	CASSLDRYSNQPQHF	TGTGCCAGCAGCTTAGATAGATATAGCAATCAGCCCCAGCATTTT
TRBJ2-1	TRBV7-6	NA	many	CASSSIRAPYNEQFF	TGTGCCAGCAGCTCAATACGGGCCCCCTACAATGAGCAGTTCTTC
TRBJ2-3	TRBV28	TRBD2	many	CASSLQRGGLPDTQYF	TGTGCCAGCAGTTTACAGCGGGGGGGTCTCCCAGATACGCAGTATTTT
TRBJ1-1	TRBV5-4	TRBD1	NA	CASSPRGFTEAFF	TGTGCCAGCAGCCCCAGGGGGTTCACTGAAGCTTTCTTT